This T cell receptor beta chain was sequenced in a study of CD8 T cells in Susac syndrome. Random hexamers were used to reverse transcribe the RNA input (about 0.5 to 1 ug). Amplification of TCR beta CDR3 spanned 54 Vbeta and 13 Jbeta via immunoSEQ multiplex PCR. MiXCR, run by TCRdb on the immunoSEQ multiplex PCR reads, gives a single entry per CDR3 protein. In the table there are around 180,000 distinct CDR3 sequences, approximately 94% of which are singletons. Peripheral blood CD8+ and CD4+ T cells were profiled by TCR beta sequencing. TEMRA cells were FACS-enriched, and CD8+ and CD4+ T cells were isolated negatively. Trimming stripped 10 bases from V and 6 bases from J, with 22 bases between. CDR3 length: 14 residues. Germline CDR1 and CDR2: ENHRY and SYGVKD. Study-level results: The study acknowledged a relatively small number of individuals in its TCR sequencing and HLA analysis.

Turning to this clonotype: The antigen remains unidentified.

Sequenced material: CD4+ T cells from PBMCs. V and J are TRBV10-3 and TRBJ2-7, with D maybe TRBD2 (5 bases). This receptor was obtained from a human donor with multiple sclerosis. CDR3 sequence (DNA): TGTGCCACAGTCACTAGTCCCCAGTGGAGCGAGCAGTACTTC. It yields the protein CATVTSPQWSEQYF.